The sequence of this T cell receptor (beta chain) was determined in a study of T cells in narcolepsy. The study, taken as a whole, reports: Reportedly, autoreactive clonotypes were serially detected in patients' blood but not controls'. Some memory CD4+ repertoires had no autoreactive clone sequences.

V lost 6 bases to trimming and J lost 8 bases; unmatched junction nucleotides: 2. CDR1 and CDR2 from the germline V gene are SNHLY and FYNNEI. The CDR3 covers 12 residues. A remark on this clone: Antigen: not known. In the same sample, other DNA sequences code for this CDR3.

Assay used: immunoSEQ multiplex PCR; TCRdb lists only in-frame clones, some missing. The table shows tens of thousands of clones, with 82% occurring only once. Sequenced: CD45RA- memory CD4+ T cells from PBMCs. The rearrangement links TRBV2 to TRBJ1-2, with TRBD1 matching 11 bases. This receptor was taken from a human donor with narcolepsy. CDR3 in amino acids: CASRGTGGGYTF. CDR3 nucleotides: TGTGCCAGCAGGGGGACAGGGGGAGGCTACACCTTC.